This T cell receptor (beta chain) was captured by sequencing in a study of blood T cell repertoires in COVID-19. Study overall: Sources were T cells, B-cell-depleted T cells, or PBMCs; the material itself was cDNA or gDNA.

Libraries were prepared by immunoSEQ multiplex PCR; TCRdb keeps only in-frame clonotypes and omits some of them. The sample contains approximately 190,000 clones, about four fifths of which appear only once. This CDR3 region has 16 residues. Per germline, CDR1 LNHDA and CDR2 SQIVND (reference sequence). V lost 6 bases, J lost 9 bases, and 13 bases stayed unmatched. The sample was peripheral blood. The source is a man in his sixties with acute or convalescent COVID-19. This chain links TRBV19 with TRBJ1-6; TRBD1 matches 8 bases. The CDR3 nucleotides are TGTGCCAGTAGAACGGGGGACAGGAGCTTAGCTTCACCCCTCCACTTT. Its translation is CASRTGDRSLASPLHF. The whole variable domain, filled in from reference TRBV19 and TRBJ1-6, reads DGGITQSPKYLFRKEGQNVTLSCEQNLNHDAMYWYRQDPGQGLRLIYYSQIVNDFQKGDIAEGYSVSREKKESFPLTVTSAQKNPTAFYLCASRTGDRSLASPLHFGNGTRLTVT.